The following is a TCR beta chain sequence with its context. Its cognate antigen is unknown. Germline-derived CDR1 and CDR2 are LGHNA and YSLEER. Trimming left V 0 bases short and J 1 base short, with 12 bases between. The CDR3 spans 16 residues. In the PCR, 60 Vbeta and 13 Jbeta primers were used. Produced via immunoSEQ multiplex PCR; TCRdb's table is partial and in-frame only. The sample lists some 87,000 clones; 79% were seen once. The data stem from a study of cytomegalovirus exposure and HLA in healthy donors. Study-level information: T cells numbering approximately 170 million yielded some 120 million unique TCR beta sequences in an earlier analysis.

Among the donors, all were healthy bone marrow donors. Study results and limitations: Some TCR beta chains (164 of them) were listed as cytomegalovirus-associated. TCR beta chain V- and J-gene trimming was linked, in a later analysis, to a missense variant in DCLRE1C.

The sequence came from a young man in good health and CMV-seronegative. The chain combines TRBV4-3 with TRBJ1-1; TRBD1 is a possible D gene (5 bases). Sample: PBMCs. This chain's CDR3 is CASSQDPQGSNTEAFF. The CDR3 DNA sequence: TGCGCCAGCAGCCAAGATCCCCAGGGTTCGAACACTGAAGCTTTCTTT.